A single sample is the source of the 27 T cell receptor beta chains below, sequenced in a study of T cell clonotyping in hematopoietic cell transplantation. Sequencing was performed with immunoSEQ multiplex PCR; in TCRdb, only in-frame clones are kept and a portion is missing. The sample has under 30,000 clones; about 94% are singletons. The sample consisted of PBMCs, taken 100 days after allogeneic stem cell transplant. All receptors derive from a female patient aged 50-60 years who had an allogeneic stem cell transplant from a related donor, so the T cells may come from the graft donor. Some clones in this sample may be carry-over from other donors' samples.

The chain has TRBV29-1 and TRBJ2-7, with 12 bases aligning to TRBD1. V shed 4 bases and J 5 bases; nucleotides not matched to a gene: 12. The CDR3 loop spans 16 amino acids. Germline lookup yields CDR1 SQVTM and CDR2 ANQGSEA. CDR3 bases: TGCAGCGTTGGTGGGACAGGGGGCTATGGGGAGGACGAGCAGTACTTC. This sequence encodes CSVGGTGGYGEDEQYF.

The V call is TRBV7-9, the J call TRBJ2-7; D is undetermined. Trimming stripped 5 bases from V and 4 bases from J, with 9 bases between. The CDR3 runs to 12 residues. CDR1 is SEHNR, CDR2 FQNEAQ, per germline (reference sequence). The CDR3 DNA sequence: TGTGCCAGCAGCCCCTCCTTGTACGAGCAGTACTTC. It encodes CASSPSLYEQYF.

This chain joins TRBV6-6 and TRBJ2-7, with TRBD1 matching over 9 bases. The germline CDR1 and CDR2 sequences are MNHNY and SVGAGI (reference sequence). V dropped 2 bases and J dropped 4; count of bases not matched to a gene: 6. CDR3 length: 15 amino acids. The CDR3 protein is CASSYGGQGVYEQYF. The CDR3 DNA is TGTGCCAGCAGTTACGGGGGACAGGGAGTATACGAGCAGTACTTC.

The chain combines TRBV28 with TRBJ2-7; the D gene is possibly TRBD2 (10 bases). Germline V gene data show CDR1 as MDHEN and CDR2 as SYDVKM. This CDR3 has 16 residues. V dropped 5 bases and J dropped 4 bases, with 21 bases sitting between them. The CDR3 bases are TGTGCCAGCAGTGTACAGGGGGCTAGCGGGAGTTACGAGCAGTACTTC. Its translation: CASSVQGASGSYEQYF.

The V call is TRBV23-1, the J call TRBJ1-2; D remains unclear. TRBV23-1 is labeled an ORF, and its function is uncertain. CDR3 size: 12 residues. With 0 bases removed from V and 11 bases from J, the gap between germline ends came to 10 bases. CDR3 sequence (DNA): TGCGCCAGCAGTCAATCAGGGAACGGATACACCTTC. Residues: CASSQSGNGYTF.

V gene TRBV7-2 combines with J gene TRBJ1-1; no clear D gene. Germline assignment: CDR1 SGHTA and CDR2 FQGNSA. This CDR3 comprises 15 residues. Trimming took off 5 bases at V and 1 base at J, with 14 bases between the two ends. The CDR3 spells CASSPQTGSNTEAFF. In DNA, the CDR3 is TGTGCCAGCAGCCCCCAAACGGGCTCGAACACTGAAGCTTTCTTT.

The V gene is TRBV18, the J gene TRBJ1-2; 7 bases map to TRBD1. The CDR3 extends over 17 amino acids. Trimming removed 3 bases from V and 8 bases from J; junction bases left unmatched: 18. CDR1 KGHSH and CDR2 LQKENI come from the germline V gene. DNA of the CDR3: TGTGCCAGCTCACCTCGACAGGGTATCGTTAGCGGGGGAGGCTACACCTTC. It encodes CASSPRQGIVSGGGYTF. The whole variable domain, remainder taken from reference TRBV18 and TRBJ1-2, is NAGVMQNPRHLVRRRGQEARLRCSPMKGHSHVYWYRQLPEEGLKFMVYLQKENIIDESGMPKERFSAEFPKEGPSILRIQQVVRGDSAAYFCASSPRQGIVSGGGYTFGSGTRLTVV.

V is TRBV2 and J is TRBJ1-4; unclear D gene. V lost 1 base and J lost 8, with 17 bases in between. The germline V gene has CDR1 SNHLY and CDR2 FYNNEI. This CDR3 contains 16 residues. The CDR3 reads CASSEVRNTRGEKLFF. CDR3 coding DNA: TGTGCCAGCAGTGAAGTGAGGAACACCCGAGGGGAAAAACTGTTTTTT. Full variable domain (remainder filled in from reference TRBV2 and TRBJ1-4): EPEVTQTPSHQVTQMGQEVILRCVPISNHLYFYWYRQILGQKVEFLVSFYNNEISEKSEIFDDQFSVERPDGSNFTLKIRSTKLEDSAMYFCASSEVRNTRGEKLFFGSGTQLSVL.

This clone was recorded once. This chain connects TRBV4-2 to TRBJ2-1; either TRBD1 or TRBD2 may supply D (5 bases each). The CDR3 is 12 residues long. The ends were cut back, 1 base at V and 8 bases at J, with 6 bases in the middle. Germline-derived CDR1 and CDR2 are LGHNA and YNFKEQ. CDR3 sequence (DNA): TGTGCCAGCAGCCAAGTGGGGGATGAGCAGTTCTTC. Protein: CASSQVGDEQFF.

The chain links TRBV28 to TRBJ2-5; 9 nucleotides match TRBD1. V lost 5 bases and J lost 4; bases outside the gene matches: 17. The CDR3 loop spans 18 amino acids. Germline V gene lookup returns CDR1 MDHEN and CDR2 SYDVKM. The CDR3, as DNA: TGTGCCAGCAGTCCTACCACAGGGGGCGCTTGGTCAGGAGAGACCCAGTACTTC. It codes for CASSPTTGGAWSGETQYF.

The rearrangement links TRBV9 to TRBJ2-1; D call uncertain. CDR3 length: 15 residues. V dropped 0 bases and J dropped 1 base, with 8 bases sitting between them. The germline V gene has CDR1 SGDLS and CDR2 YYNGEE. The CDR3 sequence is CASSVVDFSYNEQFF. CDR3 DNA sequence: TGTGCCAGCAGCGTAGTCGACTTTTCCTACAATGAGCAGTTCTTC.

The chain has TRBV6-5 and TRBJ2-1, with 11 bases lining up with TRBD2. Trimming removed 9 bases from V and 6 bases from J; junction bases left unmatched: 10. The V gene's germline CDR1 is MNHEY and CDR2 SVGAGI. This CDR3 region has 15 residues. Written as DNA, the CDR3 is TGTGCCAGGGACCATACTAGCGGGGGTATCAATGAGCAGTTCTTC. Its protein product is CARDHTSGGINEQFF.

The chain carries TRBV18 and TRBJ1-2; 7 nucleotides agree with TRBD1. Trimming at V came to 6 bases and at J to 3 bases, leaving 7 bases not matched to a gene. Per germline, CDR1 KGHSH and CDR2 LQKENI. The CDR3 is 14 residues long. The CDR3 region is CASSWTGKDYGYTF. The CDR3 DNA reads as TGTGCCAGCTCCTGGACAGGCAAGGACTATGGCTACACCTTC.

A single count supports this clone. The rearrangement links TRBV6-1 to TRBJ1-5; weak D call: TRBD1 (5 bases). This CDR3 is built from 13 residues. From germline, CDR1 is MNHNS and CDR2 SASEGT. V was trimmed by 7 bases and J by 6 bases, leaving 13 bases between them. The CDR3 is CASTSSGGQPQHF. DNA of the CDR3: TGTGCCAGCACCTCCTCGGGGGGTCAGCCCCAGCATTTT.

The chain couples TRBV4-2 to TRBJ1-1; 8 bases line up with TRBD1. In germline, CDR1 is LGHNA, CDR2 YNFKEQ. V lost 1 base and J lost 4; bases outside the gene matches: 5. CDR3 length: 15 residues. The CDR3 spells CASSQVTGGGTEAFF. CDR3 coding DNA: TGTGCCAGCAGCCAAGTAACAGGGGGTGGCACTGAAGCTTTCTTT.

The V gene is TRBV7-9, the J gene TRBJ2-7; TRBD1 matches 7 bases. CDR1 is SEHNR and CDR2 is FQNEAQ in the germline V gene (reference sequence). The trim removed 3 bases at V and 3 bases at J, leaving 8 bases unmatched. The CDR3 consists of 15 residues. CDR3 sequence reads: CASSFPGQGDYEQYF. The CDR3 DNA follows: TGTGCCAGCAGCTTTCCGGGGCAGGGGGACTACGAGCAGTACTTC.

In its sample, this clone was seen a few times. This CDR3 reads CASSEQANQPQHF. The DNA for the CDR3 is TGTGCCAGCAGTGAGCAGGCCAATCAGCCCCAGCATTTT. The V call is TRBV2, the J call TRBJ1-5; no reliable D call. The CDR3 is 13 residues long. The germline V gene encodes CDR1 SNHLY and CDR2 FYNNEI. The V and J ends lost 3 bases and 3 bases respectively, with 6 bases between them.

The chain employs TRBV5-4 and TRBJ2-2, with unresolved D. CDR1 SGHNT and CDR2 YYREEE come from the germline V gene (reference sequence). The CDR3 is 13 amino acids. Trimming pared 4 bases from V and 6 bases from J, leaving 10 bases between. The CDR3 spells CASSQFYSGELFF. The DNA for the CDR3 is TGTGCCAGCAGCCAGTTCTATTCCGGGGAGCTGTTTTTT.

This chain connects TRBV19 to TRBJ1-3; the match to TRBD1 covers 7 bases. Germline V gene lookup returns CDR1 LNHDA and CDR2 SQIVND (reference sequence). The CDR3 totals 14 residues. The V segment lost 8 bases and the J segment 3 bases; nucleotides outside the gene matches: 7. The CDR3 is CASGDRASGNTIYF. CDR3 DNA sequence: TGTGCCAGTGGAGACAGGGCCAGTGGAAACACCATATATTTT.

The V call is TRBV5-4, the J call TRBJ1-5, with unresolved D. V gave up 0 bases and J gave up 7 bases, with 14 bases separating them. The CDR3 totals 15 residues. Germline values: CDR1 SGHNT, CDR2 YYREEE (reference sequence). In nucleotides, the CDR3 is TGTGCCAGCAGCTTGGGGTCGGGGTCCGACCAGCCCCAGCATTTT. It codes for CASSLGSGSDQPQHF.

Written as DNA, the CDR3 is TGTGCCAGCAGTTCCCTTGGACAGGGAAATCAGCCCCAGCATTTT. It specifies CASSSLGQGNQPQHF. The J gene is TRBJ1-5, the V gene TRBV28, with 8 bases that match TRBD1. V gave up 4 bases and J gave up 4 bases; unmatched junction bases: 6. CDR3 length: 15 amino acids. Germline CDR1 reads MDHEN; CDR2 reads SYDVKM.

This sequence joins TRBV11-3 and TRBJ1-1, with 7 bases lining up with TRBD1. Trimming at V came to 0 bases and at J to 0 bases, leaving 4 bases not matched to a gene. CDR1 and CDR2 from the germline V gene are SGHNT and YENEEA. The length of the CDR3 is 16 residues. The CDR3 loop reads CASSLDRGQLNTEAFF. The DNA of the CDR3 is TGTGCCAGCAGCTTAGATAGGGGACAGTTGAACACTGAAGCTTTCTTT. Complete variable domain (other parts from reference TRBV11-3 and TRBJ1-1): EAGVVQSPRYKIIEKKQPVAFWCNPISGHNTLYWYLQNLGQGPELLIRYENEEAVDDSQLPKDRFSAERLKGVDSTLKIQPAELGDSAVYLCASSLDRGQLNTEAFFGQGTRLTVV.

Here the CDR3 reads CSVEIGAGTQETQYF. The CDR3 nucleotides are TGCAGCGTTGAGATCGGAGCAGGGACACAAGAGACCCAGTACTTC. The chain employs TRBV29-1 and TRBJ2-5; TRBD1 might be the D (6 bases). Deletions cut 3 bases from V and 2 bases from J, with 16 bases between. CDR3 length: 15 amino acids. The germline CDR1 and CDR2 sequences are SQVTM and ANQGSEA.

The CDR3 DNA is TGTGCCAGCAGCCAAGGCCCGCATACGGGGTTCTACGAGCAGTACTTC. Translating gives CASSQGPHTGFYEQYF. The V gene is TRBV14, the J gene TRBJ2-7; TRBD2 might be the D (5 bases). V dropped 1 base and J dropped 3 bases, with 16 bases sitting between them. The length of the CDR3 is 16 residues. CDR1 is SGHDN and CDR2 is FVKESK in the germline V gene.

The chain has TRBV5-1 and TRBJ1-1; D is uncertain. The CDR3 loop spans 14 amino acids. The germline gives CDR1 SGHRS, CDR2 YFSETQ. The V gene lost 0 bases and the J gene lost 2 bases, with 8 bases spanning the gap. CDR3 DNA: TGCGCCAGCAGCTTGGGGTCCTATAACACTGAAGCTTTCTTT. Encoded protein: CASSLGSYNTEAFF.

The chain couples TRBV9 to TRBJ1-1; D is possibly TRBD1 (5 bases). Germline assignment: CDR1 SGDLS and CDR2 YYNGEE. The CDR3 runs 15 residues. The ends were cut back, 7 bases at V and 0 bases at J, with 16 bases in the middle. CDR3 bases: TGTGCCAGCGCCCTGAGGGAGGGACTGAACACTGAAGCTTTCTTT. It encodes CASALREGLNTEAFF.

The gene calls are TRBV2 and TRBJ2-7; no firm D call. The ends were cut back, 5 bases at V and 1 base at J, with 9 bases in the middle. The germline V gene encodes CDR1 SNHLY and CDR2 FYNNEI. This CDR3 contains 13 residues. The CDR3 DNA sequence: TGTGCCAGCAGTATCGGTCCTTCCTACGAGCAGTACTTC. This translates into CASSIGPSYEQYF.